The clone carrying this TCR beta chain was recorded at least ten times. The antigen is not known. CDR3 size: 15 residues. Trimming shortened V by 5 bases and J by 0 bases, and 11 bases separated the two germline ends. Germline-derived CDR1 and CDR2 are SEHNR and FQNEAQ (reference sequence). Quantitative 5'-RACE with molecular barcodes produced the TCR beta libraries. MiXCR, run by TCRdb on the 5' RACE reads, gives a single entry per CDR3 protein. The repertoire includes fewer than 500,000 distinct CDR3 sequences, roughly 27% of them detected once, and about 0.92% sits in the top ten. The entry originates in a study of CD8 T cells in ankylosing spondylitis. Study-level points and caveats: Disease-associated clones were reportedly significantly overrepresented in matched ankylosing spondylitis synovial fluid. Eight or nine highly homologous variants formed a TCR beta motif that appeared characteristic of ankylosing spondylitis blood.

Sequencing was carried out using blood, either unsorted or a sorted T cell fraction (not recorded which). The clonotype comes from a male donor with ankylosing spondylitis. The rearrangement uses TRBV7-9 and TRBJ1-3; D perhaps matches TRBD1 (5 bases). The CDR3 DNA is TGTGCCAGCAGCCCTAGACAGTTCTCTGGAAACACCATATATTTT. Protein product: CASSPRQFSGNTIYF.